This T cell receptor beta chain appears in the sequencing data of a study of persistence of HIV-infected CD4 T cells (dated by TCRdb to 2018 to 2021). Describing the broader study: Participants had been on suppressive ART for a median of around 8 years. Peripheral blood samples of up to about 180 mL were obtained at multiple time points, with the exception of a couple of participants, for whom leukapheresis was performed at a single time point. Anti-CD3/anti-CD28 stimulation activated a higher proportion of cells, with a lower memory fraction, than antigen stimulation. The study isolated CMV- and HIV-1 Gag-responding CD4+ T cells from ART-treated individuals to examine antigen-driven clonal expansion of HIV-1-infected cells. Proviral sequencing was used to assess clonality among infected cells, whereas TCRbeta sequencing gauged the clonality of all cells within each sorted population. The TCR cluster analysis across participants included 8 participants for CMV and 6 or 7 participants for Gag. Overall study outcomes, separate from this receptor: Only a small number of individuals took part in the study, and the range of antigens tested was limited. Antigen-responding cells were enriched for degenerate expanded CDR3beta sequences, which suggests convergent selection of CD4+ responses to CMV and Gag. A correlation was observed between TCR oligoclonality and proviral oligoclonality within the same sorted populations. Significantly lower TCRbeta richness was observed in CMV- and Gag-responding cells than in anti-CD3/anti-CD28-responding cells, and higher oligoclonality was observed in CMV-responding cells than in CD3/CD28-stimulated and Gag-responding cells. Because the TCR analyses were done in bulk, restricting them to just the rare CMV-responding cells that actually carried HIV-1 proviruses was not possible.

V loses 0 bases of germline sequence and J loses 5 bases, and the interval between the two ends is 17 bases. Measured from the cysteine to the phenylalanine, the CDR3 is 16 residues long. Of the read, only the CDR3 DNA is kept; its 48 bases are in frame from base 1. The germline V gene specifies MGHRA as CDR1 and YSYEKL as CDR2. The treatment or condition label, read with the paper, signifies: suppressive antiretroviral therapy. Cells were stimulated with anti-CD3/anti-CD28 magnetic beads as a nonspecific positive control representing the CD4+ T cell repertoire. Responding CD4+ T cells were sorted on the basis of upregulation of both CD40 ligand and CD69. Participants were HIV-1-infected adults who started suppressive ART during chronic infection. Participants had undetectable plasma HIV-1 RNA below 50 copies/mL for at least 4 years. To be included, a participant needed positive CMV serology and a CD4+ T cell count above 400 cells/uL. Before stimulation, PBMCs were isolated using density centrifugation and then depleted of CD8+ T cells. CD8-depleted PBMCs were stimulated for about 17 hours with anti-CD28/CD49d costimulation, CD40-blocking antibody and enfuvirtide to prevent new infections. Cell sorting was done on a Beckman Coulter MoFlo Legacy or XDP sorter, and dead cells were excluded with propidium iodide. For samples with more than one million cells, genomic DNA was extracted with the QIAamp DNA Mini Kit, and for all other samples the Quick-DNA Microprep Kit was used.

Regarding this clone: Its antigen is currently not known. No per-base quality is available; no much larger clone lies one base away.

The immunoSEQ hsTCRB assay version 4 in survey mode was used to sequence TCRbeta repertoires from genomic DNA. For TCRbeta sequencing, genomic DNA was diluted to around 10 ng/uL, and up to roughly 1 ug was used per sample. Turning to the authors' computational methods: TCRbeta data were analyzed in ImmunoSeq Analyzer 3.0, with diversity computed on productive nucleotide rearrangements. The improved Chao index was used to estimate lower-bound TCR diversity, and the Gini coefficient was used to estimate clonality using the Immunarch R package. Nucleotide rearrangements that differed but encoded the same CDR3beta amino acid sequence were counted as separate clonotypes. TCRbeta sequences significantly enriched in antigen-responding cells relative to anti-CD3/anti-CD28-activated cells were identified by differential abundance analysis. Using predicted peptide-MHC specificity as the basis, GLIPH2 grouped TCRs into clusters, both for each participant individually and for the merged data sets that combined participants. The source is immuneACCESS, and TCRdb retained only in-frame sequences with V and J called. Part of the clones is not carried over; for the studies checked, unresolved V genes explain less than half of this, and the remainder is unexplained. V and J calls plus clone size are reproduced from that table; the DNA served to infer D and trimming. The sample yields around 45,000 clones; roughly nine tenths were counted once. Together, the top ten hold 1.8% of the sample.

The chain links TRBV4-1 with TRBJ2-7; the D gene is possibly TRBD1, with 5 bases matching. The sequenced sample was CD4+ T cells sorted from PBMCs after 18-hour stimulation, obtained from a patient who received antiretroviral therapy. The sample's cell subset or site label, decoded: CD40L+CD69+ CD4 T cells responding to anti-CD3/anti-CD28 beads, representing the overall repertoire. This receptor was obtained from an adult man with HIV who was CMV-seropositive. The CDR3: CASSQEVLRQLDEQYF. The sequence in DNA is TGCGCCAGCAGCCAAGAGGTCCTTAGACAGCTGGACGAGCAGTACTTC.